The present T cell receptor (beta chain) was sequenced within a study of T cells in Graves' hyperthyroidism and ophthalmopathy. The CDR3 is 12 residues long. V was clipped by 4 bases and J by 7 bases, with 11 bases between them. The germline V gene encodes CDR1 SQVTM and CDR2 ANQGSEA. Amplification of TCR beta CDR3 regions used RNA as the template. The TCR CDR3 was amplified in a first-round RT-PCR using the HTBI primer set. MiXCR was run by TCRdb on the multiplex PCR reads, yielding one entry per CDR3 protein. Among about 350,000 distinct CDR3 sequences, about 14% were seen once, and the ten largest hold approximately 25%.

Sequencing was carried out using blood. The chain couples TRBV29-1 to TRBJ2-1; D not resolved. The sequence derives from a woman in her twenties or thirties with Graves' hyperthyroidism. CDR3 sequence reads: CSVGATGNEQFF. CDR3 nucleotides: TGCAGCGTTGGCGCAACCGGGAATGAGCAGTTCTTC.